These T cell receptor beta chains were read from a single sample in a study of cytomegalovirus exposure and HLA in healthy donors. Assay used: immunoSEQ multiplex PCR; TCRdb lists only in-frame clones, some missing. Seen here are approximately 150,000 clones, around 81% observed once, and the top ten hold 2% to 2.5%. Material: PBMCs. The receptors stem from a man aged 30 to 39 in good health and CMV-seropositive. The CDR3 runs from the conserved cysteine through the conserved F or W. The order of the fields is CDR3 protein, CDR3 DNA, D gene, V gene, clone size, J gene. D genes are given only for firm matches. Not every row has a clone size; where given, it reads once, few, many or a size class.

CDR3aa: CASSVEAGLVTGELFF
CDR3nt: TGTGCCAGCAGCGTAGAGGCGGGGTTGGTCACCGGGGAGCTGTTTTTT
d_gene: NA
v_gene: TRBV9
abundance: NA
j_gene: TRBJ2-2

CDR3aa: CASSAGGQFSYNEQFF
CDR3nt: TGTGCCAGCAGCGCGGGGGGGCAATTTTCCTACAATGAGCAGTTCTTC
d_gene: TRBD2
v_gene: TRBV9
abundance: NA
j_gene: TRBJ2-1

CDR3aa: CASSYSGRINYEQYF
CDR3nt: TGTGCCAGCAGCTATAGCGGGAGGATTAACTACGAGCAGTACTTC
d_gene: TRBD2
v_gene: TRBV6-5
abundance: few
j_gene: TRBJ2-7

CDR3aa: CASSSSSYNEQFF
CDR3nt: TGTGCCAGCAGTTCGAGCTCCTACAATGAGCAGTTCTTC
d_gene: NA
v_gene: TRBV27
abundance: NA
j_gene: TRBJ2-1

CDR3aa: CASSPPAGGPATGELFF
CDR3nt: TGTGCCAGCAGCCCCCCGGCGGGGGGGCCGGCGACCGGGGAGCTGTTTTTT
d_gene: TRBD2
v_gene: TRBV2
abundance: NA
j_gene: TRBJ2-2

CDR3aa: CASSLGEGQGGSNQPQHF
CDR3nt: TGTGCCAGCAGTTTAGGCGAAGGACAGGGTGGGAGCAATCAGCCCCAGCATTTT
d_gene: TRBD1
v_gene: TRBV27
abundance: once
j_gene: TRBJ1-5

CDR3aa: CASSLGRGNTGELFF
CDR3nt: TGTGCCAGCAGCTTAGGGCGGGGGAACACCGGGGAGCTGTTTTTT
d_gene: NA
v_gene: TRBV7-3
abundance: few
j_gene: TRBJ2-2

CDR3aa: CASSPIIAAGVYEQYF
CDR3nt: TGTGCCAGCTCACCAATTATCGCGGCGGGGGTCTACGAGCAGTACTTC
d_gene: TRBD2
v_gene: TRBV18
abundance: NA
j_gene: TRBJ2-7

CDR3aa: CASSQERGPNTQYF
CDR3nt: TGCGCCAGCAGCCAAGAACGGGGTCCAAATACGCAGTATTTT
d_gene: NA
v_gene: TRBV4-3
abundance: NA
j_gene: TRBJ2-3

CDR3aa: CAISDRNSNQPQHF
CDR3nt: TGTGCCATCAGTGACAGAAACAGCAATCAGCCCCAGCATTTT
d_gene: NA
v_gene: TRBV10-3
abundance: NA
j_gene: TRBJ1-5

CDR3aa: CASSLGPTNEQFF
CDR3nt: TGTGCCAGCAGCTTGGGGCCGACCAATGAGCAGTTCTTC
d_gene: NA
v_gene: TRBV11-3
abundance: NA
j_gene: TRBJ2-1

CDR3aa: CASDRGQVEGYTF
CDR3nt: TGTGCCAGCGACAGGGGGCAAGTAGAAGGCTACACCTTC
d_gene: TRBD1
v_gene: TRBV2
abundance: NA
j_gene: TRBJ1-2

CDR3aa: CASSPWDRSHYEQYF
CDR3nt: TGTGCCAGCTCACCATGGGACAGGTCTCACTACGAGCAGTACTTC
d_gene: TRBD1
v_gene: TRBV18
abundance: NA
j_gene: TRBJ2-7

CDR3aa: CASSLRANTEAFF
CDR3nt: TGCGCCAGCAGCTTGCGAGCGAACACTGAAGCTTTCTTT
d_gene: NA
v_gene: TRBV5-1
abundance: NA
j_gene: TRBJ1-1

CDR3aa: CSVETDRAYEQYF
CDR3nt: TGCAGCGTTGAAACGGACAGGGCCTACGAGCAGTACTTC
d_gene: TRBD1
v_gene: TRBV29-1
abundance: NA
j_gene: TRBJ2-7

CDR3aa: CASSESRGHGTGELFF
CDR3nt: TGCGCCAGCAGTGAGTCGAGGGGGCATGGCACCGGGGAGCTGTTTTTT
d_gene: TRBD1
v_gene: TRBV10-1
abundance: NA
j_gene: TRBJ2-2

CDR3aa: CASSAGQGAETQYF
CDR3nt: TGTGCTAGCAGCGCGGGACAGGGGGCCGAGACCCAGTACTTC
d_gene: TRBD1
v_gene: TRBV7-7
abundance: NA
j_gene: TRBJ2-5

CDR3aa: CASSFGGTYEQYF
CDR3nt: TGTGCCAGCAGCTTTGGCGGCACCTACGAGCAGTACTTC
d_gene: NA
v_gene: TRBV11-3
abundance: NA
j_gene: TRBJ2-7

CDR3aa: CASSPESGGFQPQHF
CDR3nt: TGCGCCAGCAGCCCTGAGTCAGGAGGGTTTCAGCCCCAGCATTTT
d_gene: NA
v_gene: TRBV4-3
abundance: once
j_gene: TRBJ1-5

CDR3aa: CASNTAGGSYNEQFF
CDR3nt: TGTGCCAGTAATACGGCGGGGGGCTCCTACAATGAGCAGTTCTTC
d_gene: TRBD2
v_gene: TRBV19
abundance: NA
j_gene: TRBJ2-1

CDR3aa: CASSPWTEQYGYTF
CDR3nt: TGTGCCAGCAGCCCTTGGACAGAGCAATATGGCTACACCTTC
d_gene: NA
v_gene: TRBV7-9
abundance: few
j_gene: TRBJ1-2

CDR3aa: CASSVTGLRDTGELFF
CDR3nt: TGTGCCAGCAGCGTGACAGGTTTAAGGGACACCGGGGAGCTGTTTTTT
d_gene: NA
v_gene: TRBV11-3
abundance: NA
j_gene: TRBJ2-2

CDR3aa: CASSQGSGQRSNYGYTF
CDR3nt: TGCGCCAGCAGCCAGGGTTCCGGACAGAGATCTAACTATGGCTACACCTTC
d_gene: NA
v_gene: TRBV4-3
abundance: NA
j_gene: TRBJ1-2

CDR3aa: CASSQVVSSGNTIYF
CDR3nt: TGCGCCAGCAGCCAAGTCGTTAGCTCTGGAAACACCATATATTTT
d_gene: NA
v_gene: TRBV4-3
abundance: NA
j_gene: TRBJ1-3

CDR3aa: CASRIEGPLYGYTF
CDR3nt: TGTGCCAGCAGGATCGAGGGTCCCCTCTATGGCTACACCTTC
d_gene: NA
v_gene: TRBV5-4
abundance: NA
j_gene: TRBJ1-2

CDR3aa: CASSSAGGQHSPLHF
CDR3nt: TGTGCCAGCAGCTCCGCCGGGGGACAGCATTCACCCCTCCACTTT
d_gene: TRBD1
v_gene: TRBV7-3
abundance: NA
j_gene: TRBJ1-6

CDR3aa: CASRTANYGYTF
CDR3nt: TGTGCCAGCAGGACAGCTAACTATGGCTACACCTTC
d_gene: NA
v_gene: TRBV27
abundance: NA
j_gene: TRBJ1-2

CDR3aa: CASSQAQGGYGYTF
CDR3nt: TGTGCCAGCAGCCAAGCACAGGGGGGCTATGGCTACACCTTC
d_gene: TRBD1
v_gene: TRBV14
abundance: NA
j_gene: TRBJ1-2

CDR3aa: CASSELGEVQPQHF
CDR3nt: TGTGCCAGCAGTGAGTTGGGGGAGGTTCAGCCCCAGCATTTT
d_gene: NA
v_gene: TRBV6-1
abundance: NA
j_gene: TRBJ1-5

CDR3aa: CASSLSRGQETQYF
CDR3nt: TGCGCCAGCAGCTTGTCCAGAGGCCAAGAGACCCAGTACTTC
d_gene: NA
v_gene: TRBV5-1
abundance: NA
j_gene: TRBJ2-5

CDR3aa: CASSPRGAGGDTQYF
CDR3nt: TGTGCCAGCAGCCCTCGGGGAGCGGGGGGAGATACGCAGTATTTT
d_gene: TRBD2
v_gene: TRBV5-4
abundance: NA
j_gene: TRBJ2-3

CDR3aa: CASSQVSLAGSSYEQYF
CDR3nt: TGCGCCAGCAGCCAAGTGTCCCTAGCGGGGTCCTCCTACGAGCAGTACTTC
d_gene: TRBD2
v_gene: TRBV4-3
abundance: NA
j_gene: TRBJ2-7

CDR3aa: CASSATGGGYNEQFF
CDR3nt: TGTGCCAGCAGCGCGACAGGGGGAGGCTACAATGAGCAGTTCTTC
d_gene: TRBD1
v_gene: TRBV9
abundance: NA
j_gene: TRBJ2-1

CDR3aa: CASSFSEAGVGETQYF
CDR3nt: TGCGCCAGCAGCTTTAGCGAGGCGGGGGTTGGAGAGACCCAGTACTTC
d_gene: TRBD2
v_gene: TRBV5-1
abundance: NA
j_gene: TRBJ2-5

CDR3aa: CASSMQPGGLGEKLFF
CDR3nt: TGTGCCAGCAGCATGCAACCTGGGGGGTTGGGTGAAAAACTGTTTTTT
d_gene: NA
v_gene: TRBV7-2
abundance: NA
j_gene: TRBJ1-4

CDR3aa: CASSLRQSQETQYF
CDR3nt: TGTGCCAGCAGCTTGAGACAGTCCCAAGAGACCCAGTACTTC
d_gene: NA
v_gene: TRBV7-2
abundance: NA
j_gene: TRBJ2-5

CDR3aa: CASSRLAGAVDTQYF
CDR3nt: TGTGCCAGCAGCCGACTAGCGGGGGCGGTAGATACGCAGTATTTT
d_gene: TRBD2
v_gene: TRBV7-3
abundance: few
j_gene: TRBJ2-3

CDR3aa: CASSPSGGAWSEQYF
CDR3nt: TGTGCCAGCAGCCCAAGCGGGGGGGCATGGTCCGAGCAGTACTTC
d_gene: TRBD2
v_gene: TRBV9
abundance: NA
j_gene: TRBJ2-7

CDR3aa: CASSQGAGRGREKLFF
CDR3nt: TGCGCCAGCAGCCAAGGGGCCGGGAGGGGGCGGGAAAAACTGTTTTTT
d_gene: TRBD1
v_gene: TRBV4-3
abundance: NA
j_gene: TRBJ1-4

CDR3aa: CASSLGTSGDLETQYF
CDR3nt: TGTGCCAGCAGCCTAGGGACTAGCGGGGATTTAGAGACCCAGTACTTC
d_gene: TRBD2
v_gene: TRBV5-4
abundance: NA
j_gene: TRBJ2-5

CDR3aa: CASSVGGNTGELFF
CDR3nt: TGTGCCAGCAGCGTAGGGGGCAACACCGGGGAGCTGTTTTTT
d_gene: NA
v_gene: TRBV9
abundance: once
j_gene: TRBJ2-2

CDR3aa: CASSLSTRGNQPQHF
CDR3nt: TGTGCCAGCAGTCTCTCTACACGGGGTAATCAGCCCCAGCATTTT
d_gene: NA
v_gene: TRBV27
abundance: once
j_gene: TRBJ1-5

CDR3aa: CASSSHRSYNEQFF
CDR3nt: TGTGCCAGCAGCTCGCACAGGAGTTACAATGAGCAGTTCTTC
d_gene: NA
v_gene: TRBV11-3
abundance: few
j_gene: TRBJ2-1

CDR3aa: CASSLRLAGSTDTQYF
CDR3nt: TGTGCCAGCAGCTTAAGACTAGCGGGTTCCACAGATACGCAGTATTTT
d_gene: TRBD2
v_gene: TRBV5-6
abundance: NA
j_gene: TRBJ2-3